This TCR beta chain appears in the sequencing data of a study of cytomegalovirus exposure and HLA in healthy donors. Study-wide results and limits: A later analysis found most CMV-associated TCR beta chains apparently HLA-restricted. A later analysis revealed that TCR association rates differed between HLA loci, peaking at DRB1 and bottoming out at HLA-C.

Comment on this clone: The antigen remains unidentified.

The ends were cut back, 0 bases at V and 7 bases at J, with 11 bases in the middle. The CDR3 is made up of 14 amino acids. The germline CDR1 and CDR2 sequences are SGHDT and YYEEEE. The PCR made use of 60 Vbeta and 13 Jbeta primers. TCRdb's table, derived via immunoSEQ multiplex PCR, lists solely in-frame clones and lacks some. This table has over 100,000 clones, approximately 87% appearing once. The chain uses TRBV5-6 and TRBJ1-5; D gene uncertain. The sequence was collected from a woman aged 30 to 39 in good health and CMV-seronegative. The sample taken for sequencing was PBMCs. CDR3 nucleotides: TGTGCCAGCAGCTTGGCGCGGGGAAACCAGCCCCAGCATTTT. Translation gives CASSLARGNQPQHF.